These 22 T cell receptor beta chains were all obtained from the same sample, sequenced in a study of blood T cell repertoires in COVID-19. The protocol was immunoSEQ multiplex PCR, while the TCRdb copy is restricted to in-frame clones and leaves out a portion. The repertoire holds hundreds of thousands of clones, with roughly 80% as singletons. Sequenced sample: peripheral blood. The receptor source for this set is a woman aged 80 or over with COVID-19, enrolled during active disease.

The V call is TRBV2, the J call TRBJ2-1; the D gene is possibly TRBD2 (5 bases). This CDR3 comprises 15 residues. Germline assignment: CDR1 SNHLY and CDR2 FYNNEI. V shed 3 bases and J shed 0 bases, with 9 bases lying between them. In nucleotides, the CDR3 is TGTGCCAGCAGTGAGGGCGGGCACTCCTACAATGAGCAGTTCTTC. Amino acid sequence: CASSEGGHSYNEQFF.

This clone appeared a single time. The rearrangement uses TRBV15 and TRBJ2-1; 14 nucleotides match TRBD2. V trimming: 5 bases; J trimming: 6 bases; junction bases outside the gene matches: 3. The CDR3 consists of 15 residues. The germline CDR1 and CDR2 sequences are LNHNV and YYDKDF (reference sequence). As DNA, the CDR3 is TGTGCCACCAGCGGACTAGCGGGAGGCTTCAATGAGCAGTTCTTC. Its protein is CATSGLAGGFNEQFF.

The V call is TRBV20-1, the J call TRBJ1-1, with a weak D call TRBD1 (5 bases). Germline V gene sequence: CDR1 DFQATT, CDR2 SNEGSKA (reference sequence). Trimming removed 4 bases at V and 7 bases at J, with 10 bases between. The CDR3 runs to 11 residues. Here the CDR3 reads CSATRQFEAFF. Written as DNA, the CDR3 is TGCAGTGCTACCCGACAGTTTGAAGCTTTCTTT.

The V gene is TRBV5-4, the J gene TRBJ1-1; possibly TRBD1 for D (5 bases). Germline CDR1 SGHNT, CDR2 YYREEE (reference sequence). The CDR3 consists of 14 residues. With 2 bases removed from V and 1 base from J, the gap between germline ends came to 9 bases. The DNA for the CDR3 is TGTGCCAGCAGCTTACCCGGACAGAACACTGAAGCTTTCTTT. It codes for CASSLPGQNTEAFF. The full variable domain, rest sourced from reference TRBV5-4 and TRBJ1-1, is ETGVTQSPTHLIKTRGQQVTLRCSSQSGHNTVSWYQQALGQGPQFIFQYYREEENGRGNFPPRFSGLQFPNYSSELNVNALELDDSALYLCASSLPGQNTEAFFGQGTRLTVV.

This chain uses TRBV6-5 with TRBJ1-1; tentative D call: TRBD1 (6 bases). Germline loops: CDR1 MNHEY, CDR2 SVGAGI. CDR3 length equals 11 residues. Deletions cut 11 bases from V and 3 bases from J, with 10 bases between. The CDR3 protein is CAVQGHTEAFF. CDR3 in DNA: TGTGCCGTGCAGGGGCACACTGAAGCTTTCTTT.

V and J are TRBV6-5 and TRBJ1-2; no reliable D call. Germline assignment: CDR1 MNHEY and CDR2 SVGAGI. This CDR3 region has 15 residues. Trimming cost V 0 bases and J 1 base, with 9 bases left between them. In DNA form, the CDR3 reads TGTGCCAGCAGTTACTCTGCAGGACTTAACTATGGCTACACCTTC. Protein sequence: CASSYSAGLNYGYTF.

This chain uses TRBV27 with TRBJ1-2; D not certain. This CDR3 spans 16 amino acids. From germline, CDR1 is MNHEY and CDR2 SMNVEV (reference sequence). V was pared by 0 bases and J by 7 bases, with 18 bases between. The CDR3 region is CASSLSRLEGFGGYTF. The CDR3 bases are TGTGCCAGCAGTTTATCGAGGTTAGAGGGCTTTGGTGGCTACACCTTC.

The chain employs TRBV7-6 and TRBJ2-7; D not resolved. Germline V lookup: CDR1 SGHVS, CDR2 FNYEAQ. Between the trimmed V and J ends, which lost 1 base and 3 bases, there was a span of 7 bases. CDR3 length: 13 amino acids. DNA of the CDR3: TGTGCCAGCAGCTTAGATCGGTTCTACGAGCAGTACTTC. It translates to CASSLDRFYEQYF.

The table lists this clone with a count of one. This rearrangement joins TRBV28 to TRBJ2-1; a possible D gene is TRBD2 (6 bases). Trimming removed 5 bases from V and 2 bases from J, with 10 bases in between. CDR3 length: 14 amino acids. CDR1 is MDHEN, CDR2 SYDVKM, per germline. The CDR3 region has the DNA TGTGCCAGCAGTCCCGGGACTCCCTACAATGAGCAGTTCTTC. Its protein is CASSPGTPYNEQFF.

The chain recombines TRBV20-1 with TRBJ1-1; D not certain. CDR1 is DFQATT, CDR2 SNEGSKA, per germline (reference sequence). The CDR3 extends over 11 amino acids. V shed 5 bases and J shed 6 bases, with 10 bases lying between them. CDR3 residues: CSAWRRSEAFF. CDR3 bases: TGCAGTGCTTGGAGGAGGTCTGAAGCTTTCTTT.

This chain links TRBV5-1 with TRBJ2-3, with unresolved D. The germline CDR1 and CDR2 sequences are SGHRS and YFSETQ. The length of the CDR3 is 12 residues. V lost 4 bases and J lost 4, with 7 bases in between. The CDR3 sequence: CASSPPADTQYF. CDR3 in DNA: TGCGCCAGCAGCCCCCCCGCAGATACGCAGTATTTT. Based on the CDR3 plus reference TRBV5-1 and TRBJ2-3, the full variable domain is KAGVTQTPRYLIKTRGQQVTLSCSPISGHRSVSWYQQTPGQGLQFLFEYFSETQRNKGNFPGRFSGRQFSNSRSEMNVSTLELGDSALYLCASSPPADTQYFGPGTRLTVL.

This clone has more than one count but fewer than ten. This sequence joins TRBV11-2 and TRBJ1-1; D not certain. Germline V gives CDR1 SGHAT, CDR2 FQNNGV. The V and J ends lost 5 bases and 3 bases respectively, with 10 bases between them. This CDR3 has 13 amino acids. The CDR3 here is CASSVRVDTEAFF. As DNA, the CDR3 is TGTGCCAGCAGCGTACGGGTGGACACTGAAGCTTTCTTT. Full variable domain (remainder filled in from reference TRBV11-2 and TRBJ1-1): EAGVAQSPRYKIIEKRQSVAFWCNPISGHATLYWYQQILGQGPKLLIQFQNNGVVDDSQLPKDRFSAERLKGVDSTLKIQPAKLEDSAVYLCASSVRVDTEAFFGQGTRLTVV.

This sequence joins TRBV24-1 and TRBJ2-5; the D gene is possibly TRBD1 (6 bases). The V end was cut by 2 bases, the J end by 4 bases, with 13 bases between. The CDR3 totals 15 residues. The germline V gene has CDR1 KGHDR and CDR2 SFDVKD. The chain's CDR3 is CATSDYTGSGETQYF. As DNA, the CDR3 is TGTGCCACCAGTGATTACACAGGGTCTGGAGAGACCCAGTACTTC.

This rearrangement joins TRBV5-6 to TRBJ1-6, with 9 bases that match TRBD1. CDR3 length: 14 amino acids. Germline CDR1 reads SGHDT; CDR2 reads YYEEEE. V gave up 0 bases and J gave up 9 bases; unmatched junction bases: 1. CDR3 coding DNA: TGTGCCAGCAGCTTGGGACAGGGGGTTTCACCCCTCCACTTT. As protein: CASSLGQGVSPLHF.

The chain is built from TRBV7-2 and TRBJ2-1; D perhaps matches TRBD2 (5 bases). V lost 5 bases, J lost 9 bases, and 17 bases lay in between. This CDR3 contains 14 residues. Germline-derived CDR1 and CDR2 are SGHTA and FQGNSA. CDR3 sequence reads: CASSPDRASPEQFF. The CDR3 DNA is TGTGCCAGCAGCCCTGATAGGGCTAGCCCTGAGCAGTTCTTC.

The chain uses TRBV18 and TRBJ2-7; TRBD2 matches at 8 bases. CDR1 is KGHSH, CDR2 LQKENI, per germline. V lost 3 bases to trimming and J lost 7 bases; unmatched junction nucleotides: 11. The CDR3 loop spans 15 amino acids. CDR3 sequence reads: CASSPDGRVLGEQYF. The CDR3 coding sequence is TGTGCCAGCTCACCGGACGGGAGGGTACTTGGAGAGCAGTACTTC.

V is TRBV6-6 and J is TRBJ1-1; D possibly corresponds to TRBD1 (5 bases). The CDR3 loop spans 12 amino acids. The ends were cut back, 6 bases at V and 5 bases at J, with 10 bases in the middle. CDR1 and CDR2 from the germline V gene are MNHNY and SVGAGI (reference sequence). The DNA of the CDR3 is TGTGCCAGCAGCCGCGACAGAACTGAAGCTTTCTTT. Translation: CASSRDRTEAFF.

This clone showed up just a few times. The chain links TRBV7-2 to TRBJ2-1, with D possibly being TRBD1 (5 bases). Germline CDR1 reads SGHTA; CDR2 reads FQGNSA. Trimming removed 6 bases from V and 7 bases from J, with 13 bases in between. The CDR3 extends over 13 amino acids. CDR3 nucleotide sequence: TGTGCCAGCAGTCCCGACAGTCATAATGAGCAGTTCTTC. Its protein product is CASSPDSHNEQFF.

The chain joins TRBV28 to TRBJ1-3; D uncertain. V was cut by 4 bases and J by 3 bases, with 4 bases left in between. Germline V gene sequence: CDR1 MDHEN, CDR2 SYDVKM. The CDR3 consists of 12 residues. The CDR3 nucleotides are TGTGCCAGCAGTTCGGGTGGAAACACCATATATTTT. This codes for CASSSGGNTIYF.

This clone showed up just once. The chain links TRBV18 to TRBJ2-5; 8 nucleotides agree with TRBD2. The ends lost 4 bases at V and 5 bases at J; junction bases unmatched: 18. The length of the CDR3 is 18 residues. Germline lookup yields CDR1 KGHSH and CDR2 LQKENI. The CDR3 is CASSRGTTSETKRETQYF. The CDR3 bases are TGTGCCAGCTCACGAGGGACGACTAGCGAGACAAAAAGGGAGACCCAGTACTTC.

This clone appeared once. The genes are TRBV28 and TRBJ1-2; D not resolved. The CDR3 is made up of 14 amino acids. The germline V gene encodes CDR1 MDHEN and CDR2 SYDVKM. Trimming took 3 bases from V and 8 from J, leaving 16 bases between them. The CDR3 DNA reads TGTGCCAGCAGTTTTCGTGAGGGAATAAGAGGCTACACCTTC. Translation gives CASSFREGIRGYTF.

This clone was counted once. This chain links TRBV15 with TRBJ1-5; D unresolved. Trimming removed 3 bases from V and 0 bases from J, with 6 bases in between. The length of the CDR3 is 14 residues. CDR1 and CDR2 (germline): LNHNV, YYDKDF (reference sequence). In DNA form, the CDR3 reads TGTGCCACCAGCAGCAGATATAGCAATCAGCCCCAGCATTTT. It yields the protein CATSSRYSNQPQHF.